This is a list of T cell receptor beta chains from one sample in a study of human T cells and chemical hapten exposure. Each CDR3 protein is one row after TCRdb ran MiXCR on the RACE reads. The table includes roughly 190,000 distinct CDR3 sequences, approximately 20% detected once. The sample consisted of whole blood, taken in connection with sensitization to the hapten diphenylcyclopropenone (DPC). These receptors came from a woman aged 45-65 years with alopecia areata. Some clones in this sample may be carry-over from other donors' samples. Each CDR3 is given with its conserved first and last residue. D genes are given only for firm matches. Some rows mark clone size as missing; the rest say once, few, many or name a class of expanded clone.

d_call: NA
v_call: TRBV7-8
clone_size: NA
j_call: TRBJ2-3
cdr3_aa: CASSLEGWITDTQYF
cdr3_nt: TGTGCCAGCAGCTTAGAGGGGTGGATCACAGATACGCAGTATTTT

d_call: NA
v_call: TRBV28
clone_size: many
j_call: TRBJ1-1
cdr3_aa: CASSLRANTEAFF
cdr3_nt: TGTGCCAGCAGTTTAAGAGCGAACACTGAAGCTTTCTTT

d_call: NA
v_call: TRBV20-1
clone_size: NA
j_call: TRBJ2-2
cdr3_aa: CSARDPGTTNGELFF
cdr3_nt: TGCAGTGCTAGAGACCCCGGGACAACCAACGGGGAGCTGTTTTTT

d_call: TRBD2
v_call: TRBV7-2
clone_size: few
j_call: TRBJ2-3
cdr3_aa: CASSLGLAGTDTQYF
cdr3_nt: TGCGCCAGCAGCCTGGGACTAGCGGGCACAGATACGCAGTATTTT

d_call: TRBD2
v_call: TRBV9
clone_size: NA
j_call: TRBJ2-5
cdr3_aa: CASSNLAGSETQYF
cdr3_nt: TGTGCCAGCAGCAATCTAGCGGGAAGCGAGACCCAGTACTTC

d_call: NA
v_call: TRBV20-1
clone_size: NA
j_call: TRBJ1-4
cdr3_aa: CSAMQGTNEKLFF
cdr3_nt: TGCAGTGCTATGCAGGGCACTAATGAAAAACTGTTTTTT

d_call: TRBD2
v_call: TRBV5-6
clone_size: NA
j_call: TRBJ2-3
cdr3_aa: CASSSIAGGPDTQYF
cdr3_nt: TGTGCCAGCAGCTCTATAGCGGGAGGGCCAGATACGCAGTATTTT

d_call: NA
v_call: TRBV11-1
clone_size: few
j_call: TRBJ2-1
cdr3_aa: CASSLVGIGTREQFF
cdr3_nt: TGTGCCAGCAGCTTAGTTGGTATAGGGACACGGGAGCAGTTCTTC

d_call: NA
v_call: TRBV10-3
clone_size: NA
j_call: TRBJ2-5
cdr3_aa: CASKVSGETQYF
cdr3_nt: TGTGCCTCCAAGGTTAGCGGAGAGACCCAGTACTTC

d_call: NA
v_call: TRBV20-1
clone_size: once
j_call: TRBJ1-2
cdr3_aa: CSATTLTANYGYTF
cdr3_nt: TGCAGTGCTACAACTCTGACAGCGAACTATGGCTACACCTTC

d_call: NA
v_call: TRBV30
clone_size: NA
j_call: TRBJ2-3
cdr3_aa: CACDNRDGGWDTQYF
cdr3_nt: TGTGCCTGCGACAACCGGGACGGGGGCTGGGATACGCAGTATTTT

d_call: TRBD1
v_call: TRBV11-2
clone_size: many
j_call: TRBJ2-2
cdr3_aa: CASSSLQGAGELFF
cdr3_nt: TGTGCCAGCAGCTCCCTACAGGGGGCCGGGGAGCTGTTTTTT

d_call: NA
v_call: TRBV29-1
clone_size: once
j_call: TRBJ1-1
cdr3_aa: CSVLRNTEAFF
cdr3_nt: TGCAGCGTTCTGAGGAACACTGAAGCTTTCTTT

d_call: NA
v_call: TRBV28
clone_size: once
j_call: TRBJ2-3
cdr3_aa: CASSPHGSRTDTQYF
cdr3_nt: TGTGCCAGCAGTCCTCACGGGAGTCGGACAGATACGCAGTATTTT

d_call: TRBD2
v_call: TRBV5-1
clone_size: NA
j_call: TRBJ2-1
cdr3_aa: CASSLVPGGQNEQFF
cdr3_nt: TGCGCCAGCAGCTTGGTGCCGGGAGGGCAGAATGAGCAGTTCTTC

d_call: TRBD1
v_call: TRBV7-9
clone_size: NA
j_call: TRBJ2-1
cdr3_aa: CASSAPGTGNEQFF
cdr3_nt: TGTGCCAGCAGCGCCCCCGGGACAGGGAATGAGCAGTTCTTC

d_call: TRBD1
v_call: TRBV7-8
clone_size: few
j_call: TRBJ2-7
cdr3_aa: CASSLAMGQGPEQYF
cdr3_nt: TGTGCCAGCAGCTTAGCAATGGGACAGGGGCCCGAGCAGTACTTC

d_call: NA
v_call: TRBV12-3/TRBV12-4
clone_size: NA
j_call: TRBJ2-7
cdr3_aa: CASSLGAFFYEQYF
cdr3_nt: TGTGCCAGCAGTTTGGGGGCTTTTTTCTACGAGCAGTACTTC

d_call: NA
v_call: TRBV11-3
clone_size: NA
j_call: TRBJ2-1
cdr3_aa: CASSIRAVLIDEQFF
cdr3_nt: TGTGCCAGCAGCATAAGGGCGGTATTGATAGATGAGCAGTTCTTC

d_call: NA
v_call: TRBV20-1
clone_size: NA
j_call: TRBJ1-5
cdr3_aa: CSASRDAHSNQPQHF
cdr3_nt: TGCAGTGCTAGCCGGGACGCTCATAGCAATCAGCCCCAGCATTTT

d_call: TRBD2
v_call: TRBV4-1
clone_size: NA
j_call: TRBJ2-1
cdr3_aa: CASSQDLSSGGSHTRHNEQFF
cdr3_nt: TGCGCCAGCAGCCAAGATCTGTCTAGCGGGGGGTCCCACACGCGTCACAATGAGCAGTTCTTC

d_call: TRBD2
v_call: TRBV27
clone_size: few
j_call: TRBJ2-1
cdr3_aa: CASTPSGGREQFF
cdr3_nt: TGTGCCAGCACCCCTAGCGGAGGAAGGGAGCAGTTCTTC

d_call: TRBD2
v_call: TRBV13
clone_size: NA
j_call: TRBJ2-2
cdr3_aa: CASSPRLADGELFF
cdr3_nt: TGTGCCAGCAGCCCCAGACTAGCGGACGGGGAGCTGTTTTTT

d_call: NA
v_call: TRBV2
clone_size: few
j_call: TRBJ2-1
cdr3_aa: CASSERFTEQFF
cdr3_nt: TGTGCCAGCAGTGAACGATTTACTGAGCAGTTCTTC